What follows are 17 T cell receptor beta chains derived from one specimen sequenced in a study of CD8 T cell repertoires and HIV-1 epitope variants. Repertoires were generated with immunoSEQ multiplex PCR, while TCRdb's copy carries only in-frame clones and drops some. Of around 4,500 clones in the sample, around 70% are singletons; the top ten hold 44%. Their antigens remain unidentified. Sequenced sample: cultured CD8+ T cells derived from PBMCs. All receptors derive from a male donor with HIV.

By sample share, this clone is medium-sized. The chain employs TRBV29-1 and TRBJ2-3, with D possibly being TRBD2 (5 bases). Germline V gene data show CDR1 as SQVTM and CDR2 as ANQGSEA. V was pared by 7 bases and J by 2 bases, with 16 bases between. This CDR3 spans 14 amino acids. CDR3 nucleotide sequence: TGCAGCGCGGCGGGCACCGAGTCCACAGATACGCAGTATTTT. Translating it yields CSAAGTESTDTQYF.

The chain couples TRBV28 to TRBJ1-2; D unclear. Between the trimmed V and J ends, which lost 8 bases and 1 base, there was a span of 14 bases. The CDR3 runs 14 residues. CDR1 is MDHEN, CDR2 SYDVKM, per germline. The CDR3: CASGGQRYNYGYTF. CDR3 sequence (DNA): TGTGCCAGCGGAGGGCAAAGATATAACTATGGCTACACCTTC.

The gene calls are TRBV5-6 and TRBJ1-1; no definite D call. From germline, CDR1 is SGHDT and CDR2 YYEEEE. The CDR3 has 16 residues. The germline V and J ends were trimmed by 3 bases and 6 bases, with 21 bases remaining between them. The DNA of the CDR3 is TGTGCCAGCAGCTCTGCGGACCACCAGTTTACCGCTGAAGCTTTCTTT. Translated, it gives CASSSADHQFTAEAFF. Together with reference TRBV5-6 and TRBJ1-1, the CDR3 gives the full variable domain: DAGVTQSPTHLIKTRGQQVTLRCSPKSGHDTVSWYQQALGQGPQFIFQYYEEEERQRGNFPDRFSGHQFPNYSSELNVNALLLGDSALYLCASSSADHQFTAEAFFGQGTRLTVV.

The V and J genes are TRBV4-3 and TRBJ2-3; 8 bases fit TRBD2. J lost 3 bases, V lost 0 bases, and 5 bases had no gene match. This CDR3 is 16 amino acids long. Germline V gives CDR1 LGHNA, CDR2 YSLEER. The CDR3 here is CASSQEGRGETDTQYF. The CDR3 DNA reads TGCGCCAGCAGCCAAGAGGGGCGGGGGGAAACAGATACGCAGTATTTT.

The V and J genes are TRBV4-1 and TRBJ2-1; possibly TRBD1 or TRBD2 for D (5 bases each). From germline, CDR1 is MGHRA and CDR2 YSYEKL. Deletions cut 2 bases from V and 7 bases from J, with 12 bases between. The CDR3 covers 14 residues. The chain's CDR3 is CASSQKGTRNEQFF. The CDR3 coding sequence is TGCGCCAGCAGCCAAAAAGGGACGAGGAATGAGCAGTTCTTC.

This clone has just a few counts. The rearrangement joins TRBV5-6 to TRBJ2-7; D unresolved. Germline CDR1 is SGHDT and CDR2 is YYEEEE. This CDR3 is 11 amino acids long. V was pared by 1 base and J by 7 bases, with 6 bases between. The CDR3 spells CASSLNGEQYF. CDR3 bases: TGTGCCAGCAGCTTGAATGGGGAGCAGTACTTC.

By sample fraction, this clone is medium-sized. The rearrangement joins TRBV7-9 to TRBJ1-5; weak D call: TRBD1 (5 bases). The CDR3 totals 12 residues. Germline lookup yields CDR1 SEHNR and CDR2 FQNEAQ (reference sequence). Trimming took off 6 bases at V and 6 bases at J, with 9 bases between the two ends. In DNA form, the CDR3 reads TGTGCCAGCAGAGCGGGGACTCAGCCCCAGCATTTT. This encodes CASRAGTQPQHF.

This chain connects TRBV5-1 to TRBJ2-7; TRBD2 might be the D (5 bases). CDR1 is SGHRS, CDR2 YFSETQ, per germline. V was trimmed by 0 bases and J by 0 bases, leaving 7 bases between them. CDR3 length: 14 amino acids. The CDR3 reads CASSLASGSYEQYF. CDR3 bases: TGCGCCAGCAGCTTGGCAAGCGGCTCCTACGAGCAGTACTTC.

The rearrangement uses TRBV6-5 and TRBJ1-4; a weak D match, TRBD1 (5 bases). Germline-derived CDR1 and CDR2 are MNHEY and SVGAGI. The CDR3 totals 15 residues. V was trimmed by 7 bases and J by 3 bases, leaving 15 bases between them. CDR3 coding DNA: TGTGCCAGCACCCATCGGGGCGCGGCTAATGAAAAACTGTTTTTT. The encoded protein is CASTHRGAANEKLFF.

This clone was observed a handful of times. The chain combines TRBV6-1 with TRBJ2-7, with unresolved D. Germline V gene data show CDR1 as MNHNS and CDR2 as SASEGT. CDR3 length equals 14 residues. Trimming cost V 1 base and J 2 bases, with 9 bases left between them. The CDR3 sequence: CASSEGAGPYEQYF. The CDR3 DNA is TGTGCCAGCAGTGAAGGAGCAGGTCCCTACGAGCAGTACTTC.

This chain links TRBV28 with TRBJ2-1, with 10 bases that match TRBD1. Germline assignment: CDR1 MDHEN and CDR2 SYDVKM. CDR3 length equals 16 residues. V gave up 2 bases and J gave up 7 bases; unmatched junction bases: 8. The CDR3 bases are TGTGCCAGCAGTTTACGGGGGACAGGGGTATGGAATGAGCAGTTCTTC. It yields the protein CASSLRGTGVWNEQFF.

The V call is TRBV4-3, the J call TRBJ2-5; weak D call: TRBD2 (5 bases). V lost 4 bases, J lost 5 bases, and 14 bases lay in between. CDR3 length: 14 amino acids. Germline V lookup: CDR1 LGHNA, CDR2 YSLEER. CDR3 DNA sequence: TGCGCCAGCAGCCTGGATCCGAGGGCGGAGACCCAGTACTTC. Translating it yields CASSLDPRAETQYF.

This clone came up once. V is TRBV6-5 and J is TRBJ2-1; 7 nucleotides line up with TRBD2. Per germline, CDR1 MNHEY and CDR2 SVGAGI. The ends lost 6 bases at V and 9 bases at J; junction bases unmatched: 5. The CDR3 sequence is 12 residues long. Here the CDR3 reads CASSLGGGEQFF. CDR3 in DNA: TGTGCCAGCAGCCTCGGCGGGGGTGAGCAGTTCTTC.

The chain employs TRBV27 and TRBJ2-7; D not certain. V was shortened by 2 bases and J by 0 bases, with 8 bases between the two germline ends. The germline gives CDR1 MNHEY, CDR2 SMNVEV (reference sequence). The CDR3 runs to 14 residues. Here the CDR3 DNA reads TGTGCCAGCAGTTTAATGGCCGACTCCTACGAGCAGTACTTC. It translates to CASSLMADSYEQYF.

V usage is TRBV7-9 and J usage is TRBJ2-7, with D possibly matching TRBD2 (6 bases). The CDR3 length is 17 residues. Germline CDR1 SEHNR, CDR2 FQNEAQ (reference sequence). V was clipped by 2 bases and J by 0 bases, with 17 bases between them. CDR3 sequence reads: CASSLRAGALSSYEQYF. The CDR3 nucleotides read TGTGCCAGCAGCTTACGAGCGGGCGCCCTGAGCTCCTACGAGCAGTACTTC.

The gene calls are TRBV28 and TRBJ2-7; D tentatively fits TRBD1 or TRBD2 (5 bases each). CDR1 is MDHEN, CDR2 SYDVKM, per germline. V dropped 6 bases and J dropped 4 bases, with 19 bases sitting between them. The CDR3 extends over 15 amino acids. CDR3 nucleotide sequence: TGTGCCAGCAGCCCCGACGGGACGTTAGCATACGAGCAGTACTTC. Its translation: CASSPDGTLAYEQYF.

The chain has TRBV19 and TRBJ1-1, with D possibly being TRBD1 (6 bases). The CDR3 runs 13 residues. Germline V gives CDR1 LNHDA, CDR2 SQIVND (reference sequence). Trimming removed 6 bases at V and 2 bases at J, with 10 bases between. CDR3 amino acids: CASSLQGNTEAFF. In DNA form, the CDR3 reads TGTGCCAGTAGCTTACAGGGCAACACTGAAGCTTTCTTT.